This TCR beta chain was profiled in a study of T-cell reconstitution after alpha-beta-depleted transplantation in children. Unique molecular identifiers were incorporated when the TCRbeta library was constructed. TCRdb ran MiXCR on the PCR reads and lists one entry per CDR3 protein. This table holds around 380,000 distinct CDR3 sequences, 11% found once. Trimming cost V 3 bases and J 0 bases, with 8 bases left between them. The CDR3 totals 14 residues. Germline V gene sequence: CDR1 DFQATT, CDR2 SNEGSKA (reference sequence). Sequences were derived from PBMCs from the stem cell graft donor, sampled from the stem cell graft. The chain combines TRBV20-1 with TRBJ2-2; D is unresolved. This TCR derives from a human donor who donated a stem cell graft to a child with acute myeloid leukemia. The DNA for the CDR3 is TGCAGTGCTAGCAGACACTCGAACACCGGGGAGCTGTTTTTT. Translation: CSASRHSNTGELFF.